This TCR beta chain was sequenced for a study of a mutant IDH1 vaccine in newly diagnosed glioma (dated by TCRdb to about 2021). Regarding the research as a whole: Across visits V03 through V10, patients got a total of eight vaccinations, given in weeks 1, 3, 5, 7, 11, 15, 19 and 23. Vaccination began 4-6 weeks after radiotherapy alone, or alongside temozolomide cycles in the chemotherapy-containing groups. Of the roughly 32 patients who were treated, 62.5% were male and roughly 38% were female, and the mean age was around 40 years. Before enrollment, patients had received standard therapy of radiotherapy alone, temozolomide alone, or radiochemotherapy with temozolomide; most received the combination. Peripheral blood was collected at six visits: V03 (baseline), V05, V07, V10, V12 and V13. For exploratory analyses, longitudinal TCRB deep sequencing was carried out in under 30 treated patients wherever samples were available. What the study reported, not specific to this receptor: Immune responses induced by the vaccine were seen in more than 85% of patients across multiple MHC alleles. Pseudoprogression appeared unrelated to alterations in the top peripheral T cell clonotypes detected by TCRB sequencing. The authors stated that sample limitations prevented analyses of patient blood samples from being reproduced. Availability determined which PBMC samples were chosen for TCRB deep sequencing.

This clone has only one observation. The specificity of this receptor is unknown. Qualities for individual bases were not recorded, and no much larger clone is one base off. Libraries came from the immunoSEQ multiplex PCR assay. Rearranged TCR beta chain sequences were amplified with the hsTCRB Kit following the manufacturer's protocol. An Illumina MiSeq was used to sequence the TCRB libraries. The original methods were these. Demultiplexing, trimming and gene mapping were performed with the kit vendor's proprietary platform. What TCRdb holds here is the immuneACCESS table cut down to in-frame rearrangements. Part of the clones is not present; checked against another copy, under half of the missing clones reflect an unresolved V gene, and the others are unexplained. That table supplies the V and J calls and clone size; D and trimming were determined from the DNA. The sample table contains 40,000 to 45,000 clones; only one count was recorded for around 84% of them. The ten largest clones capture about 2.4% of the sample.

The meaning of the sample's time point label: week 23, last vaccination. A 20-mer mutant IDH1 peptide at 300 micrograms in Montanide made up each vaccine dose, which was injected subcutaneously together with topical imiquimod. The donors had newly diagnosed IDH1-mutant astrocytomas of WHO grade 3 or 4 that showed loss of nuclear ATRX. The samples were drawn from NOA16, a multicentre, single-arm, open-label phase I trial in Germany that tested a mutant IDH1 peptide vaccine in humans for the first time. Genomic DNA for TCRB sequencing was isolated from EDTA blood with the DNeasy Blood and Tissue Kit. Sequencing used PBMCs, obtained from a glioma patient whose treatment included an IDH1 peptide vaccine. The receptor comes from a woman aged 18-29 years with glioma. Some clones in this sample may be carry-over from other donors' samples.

The nucleotide sequence reads TGTGCCTGGAGTGTGGGGCCAGTCTCGGGGTATGGCTACACCTTC. Its coded protein is CAWSVGPVSGYGYTF. This chain is built from TRBV30 and TRBJ1-2; D gene: possibly TRBD1, on 5 matching bases. The germline V gene (reference sequence) supplies CDR1 GTSNPN and CDR2 SVGIG. Taken from cysteine to phenylalanine, the CDR3 has 15 residues. Left in the record is the CDR3 DNA by itself, 45 bases read in frame from the first base. The junction shows trimming of 0 bases on V and 5 bases on J, plus 16 bases between the germline ends.